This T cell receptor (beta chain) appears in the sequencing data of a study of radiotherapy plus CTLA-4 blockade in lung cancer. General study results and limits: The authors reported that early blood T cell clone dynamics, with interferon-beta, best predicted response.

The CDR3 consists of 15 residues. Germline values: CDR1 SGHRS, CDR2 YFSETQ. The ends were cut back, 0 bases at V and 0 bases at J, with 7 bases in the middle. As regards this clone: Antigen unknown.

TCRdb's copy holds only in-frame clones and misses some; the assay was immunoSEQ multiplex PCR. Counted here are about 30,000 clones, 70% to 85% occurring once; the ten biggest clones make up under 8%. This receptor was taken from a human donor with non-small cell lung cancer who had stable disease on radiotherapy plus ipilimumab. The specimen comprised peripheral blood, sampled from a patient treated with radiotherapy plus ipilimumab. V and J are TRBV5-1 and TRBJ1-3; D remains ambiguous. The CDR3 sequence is CASSLVADSGNTIYF. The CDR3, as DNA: TGCGCCAGCAGCTTGGTAGCTGACTCTGGAAACACCATATATTTT.